The entry below gives a single T cell receptor (beta chain) sequence along with its context. The antigen is unknown. TCRdb keeps only in-frame clones here, not all; method: immunoSEQ multiplex PCR. Counted here are 1,500,000 or so clones, around 97% occurring once; the ten biggest clones make up over 1%. The CDR3 runs to 11 residues. V was clipped by 7 bases and J by 7 bases, with 11 bases between them. Germline V gene lookup returns CDR1 MNHNS and CDR2 SASEGT. The data were taken from a study of shared clonotypes between healthy human individuals. Study context: Per donor, CD8 memory used one plate, CD8 naive used two, CD4 memory used three and CD4 naive used three. Findings and caveats of the study: Tissue TCR repertoires likely differ from these blood-only repertoires. The study found about 5% of naive CD4 clonotypes shared across a few donors.

The chain has TRBV6-1 and TRBJ2-7, with D possibly matching TRBD2 (6 bases). The sequenced sample was naive CD4+ T cells sorted from blood. Subset reported: CD45RA+ positively selected. This receptor was identified in a man aged 30 to 39 in good health. CDR3 loop: CASIGTQEQYF. The CDR3 region has the DNA TGTGCCAGCATTGGGACTCAAGAGCAGTACTTC.